A single TCR beta chain is shown here with its context. Only in-frame clones appear in the TCRdb table, and some are missing; sequencing was by immunoSEQ multiplex PCR. The sample lists over 250,000 clones, 80% to 90% occurring once. Germline V gene data show CDR1 as SGHTA and CDR2 as FQGNSA. This CDR3 comprises 14 residues. V lost 5 bases and J lost 4, with 12 bases in between. Participants were aged about 18 to 100 years from about 25 US areas. This specimen belongs to a study of blood T cell repertoires in COVID-19. The specimen sequenced was PBMCs or T cells enriched from blood (not recorded which). This rearrangement joins TRBV7-2 to TRBJ1-3, with D possibly being TRBD1 (5 bases). This clonotype originated in a woman aged 18-29 years who had recovered from COVID-19. The CDR3 DNA reads TGTGCCAGCAGCCACAGGTCACCAGGAAACACCATATATTTT. Translation gives CASSHRSPGNTIYF.